Detailed here is one T cell receptor (beta chain). No antigen is known for it. The data belong to a study of CD8 T cells in ankylosing spondylitis. Notes on the study in general: A TCR beta motif of roughly eight highly homologous variants appeared characteristic of ankylosing spondylitis blood.

CDR1 is ENHRY, CDR2 SYGVKD, per germline. V was cut by 5 bases and J by 5 bases, with 8 bases left in between. The CDR3 runs 12 residues. TCRdb called the 5' RACE reads again in MiXCR, with one record for every CDR3 protein. The sample carries some 400,000 distinct CDR3 sequences, about 20% recorded once. This chain connects TRBV10-3 to TRBJ2-3; no clear D. This clonotype was obtained from a male donor with ankylosing spondylitis. Sequenced: blood, either unsorted or a sorted T cell fraction (not recorded which). The CDR3 reads CAISFKGDTQYF. The CDR3, as DNA: TGTGCCATCAGTTTCAAGGGAGATACGCAGTATTTT.